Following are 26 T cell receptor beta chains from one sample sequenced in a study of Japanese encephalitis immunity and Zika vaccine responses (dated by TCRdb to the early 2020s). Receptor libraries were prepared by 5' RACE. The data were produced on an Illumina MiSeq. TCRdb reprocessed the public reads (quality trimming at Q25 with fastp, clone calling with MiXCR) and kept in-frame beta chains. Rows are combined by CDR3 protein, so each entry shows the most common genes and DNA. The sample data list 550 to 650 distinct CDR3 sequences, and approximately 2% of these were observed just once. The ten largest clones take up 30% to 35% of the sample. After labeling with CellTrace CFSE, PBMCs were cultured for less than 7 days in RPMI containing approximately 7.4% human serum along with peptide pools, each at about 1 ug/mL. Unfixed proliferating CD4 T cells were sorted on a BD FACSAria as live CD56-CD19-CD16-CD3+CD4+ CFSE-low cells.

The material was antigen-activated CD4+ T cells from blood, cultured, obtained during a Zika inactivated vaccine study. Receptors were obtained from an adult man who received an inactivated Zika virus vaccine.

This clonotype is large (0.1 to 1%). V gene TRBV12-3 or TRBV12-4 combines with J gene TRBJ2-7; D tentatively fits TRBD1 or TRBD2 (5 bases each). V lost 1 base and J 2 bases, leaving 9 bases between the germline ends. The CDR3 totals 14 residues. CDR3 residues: CASSLGGAAYEQYF. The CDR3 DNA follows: TGTGCCAGCAGTTTAGGAGGGGCTGCCTACGAGCAGTACTTC.

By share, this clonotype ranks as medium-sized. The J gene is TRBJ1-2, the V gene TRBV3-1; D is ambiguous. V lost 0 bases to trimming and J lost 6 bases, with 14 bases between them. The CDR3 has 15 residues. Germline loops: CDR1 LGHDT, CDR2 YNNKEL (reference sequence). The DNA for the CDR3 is TGTGCCAGCAGCCAAGATCTGGGTATAGTGGATGGCTACACCTTC. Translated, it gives CASSQDLGIVDGYTF.

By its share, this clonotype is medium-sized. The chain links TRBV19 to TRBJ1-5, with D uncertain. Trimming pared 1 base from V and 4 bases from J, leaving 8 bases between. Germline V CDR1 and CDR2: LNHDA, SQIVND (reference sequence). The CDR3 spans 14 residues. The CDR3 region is CASSIVGMNQPQHF. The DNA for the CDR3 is TGTGCCAGTAGTATAGTGGGTATGAATCAGCCCCAGCATTTT.

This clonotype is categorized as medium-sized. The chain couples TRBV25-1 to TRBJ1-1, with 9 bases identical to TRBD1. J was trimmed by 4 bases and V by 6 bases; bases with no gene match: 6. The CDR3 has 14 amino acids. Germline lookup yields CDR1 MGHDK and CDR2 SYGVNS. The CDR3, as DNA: TGTGCCAGCAGGGAACAGGGGGCTTTCACTGAAGCTTTCTTT. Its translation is CASREQGAFTEAFF. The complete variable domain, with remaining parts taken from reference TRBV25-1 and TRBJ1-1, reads EADIYQTPRYLVIGTGKKITLECSQTMGHDKMYWYQQDPGMELHLIHYSYGVNSTEKGDLSSESTVSRIRTEHFPLTLESARPSHTSQYLCASREQGAFTEAFFGQGTRLTVV.

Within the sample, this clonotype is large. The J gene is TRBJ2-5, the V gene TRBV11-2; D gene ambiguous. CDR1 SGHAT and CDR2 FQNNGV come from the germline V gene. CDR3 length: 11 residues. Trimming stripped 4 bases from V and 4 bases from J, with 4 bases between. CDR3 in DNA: TGTGCCAGCAGCTCGGGAGAGACCCAGTACTTC. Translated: CASSSGETQYF. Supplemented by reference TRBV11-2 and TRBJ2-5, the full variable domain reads EAGVAQSPRYKIIEKRQSVAFWCNPISGHATLYWYQQILGQGPKLLIQFQNNGVVDDSQLPKDRFSAERLKGVDSTLKIQPAKLEDSAVYLCASSSGETQYFGPGTRLLVL.

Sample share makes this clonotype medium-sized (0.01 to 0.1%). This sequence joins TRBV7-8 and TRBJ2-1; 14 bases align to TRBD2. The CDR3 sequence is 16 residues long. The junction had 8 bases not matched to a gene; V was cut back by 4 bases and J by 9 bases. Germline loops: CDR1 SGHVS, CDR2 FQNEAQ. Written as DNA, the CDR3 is TGTGCCAGCAGCTCCCAGGGACTAGCGGGGGTAGGTGAGCAGTTCTTC. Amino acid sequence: CASSSQGLAGVGEQFF. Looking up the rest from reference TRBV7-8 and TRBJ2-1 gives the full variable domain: GAGVSQSPRYKVAKRGQDVALRCDPISGHVSLFWYQQALGQGPEFLTYFQNEAQLDKSGLPSDRFFAERPEGSVSTLKIQRTQQEDSAVYLCASSSQGLAGVGEQFFGPGTRLTVL.

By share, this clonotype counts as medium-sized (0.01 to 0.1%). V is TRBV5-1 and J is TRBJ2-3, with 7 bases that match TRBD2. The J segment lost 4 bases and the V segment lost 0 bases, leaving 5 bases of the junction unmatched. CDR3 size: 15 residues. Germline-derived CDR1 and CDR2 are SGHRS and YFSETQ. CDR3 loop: CASSLVGSGSDTQYF. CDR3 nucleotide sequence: TGCGCCAGCAGCTTGGTGGGTAGCGGGTCAGATACGCAGTATTTT.

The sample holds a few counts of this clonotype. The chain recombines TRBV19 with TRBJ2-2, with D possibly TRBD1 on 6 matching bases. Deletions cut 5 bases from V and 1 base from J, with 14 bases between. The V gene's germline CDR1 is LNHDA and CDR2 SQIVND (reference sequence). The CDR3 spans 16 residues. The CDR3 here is CASSDTGTVNTGELFF. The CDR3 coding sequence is TGTGCCAGTAGTGACACAGGGACGGTGAACACCGGGGAGCTGTTTTTT. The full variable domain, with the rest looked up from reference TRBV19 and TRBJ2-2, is DGGITQSPKYLFRKEGQNVTLSCEQNLNHDAMYWYRQDPGQGLRLIYYSQIVNDFQKGDIAEGYSVSREKKESFPLTVTSAQKNPTAFYLCASSDTGTVNTGELFFGEGSRLTVL.

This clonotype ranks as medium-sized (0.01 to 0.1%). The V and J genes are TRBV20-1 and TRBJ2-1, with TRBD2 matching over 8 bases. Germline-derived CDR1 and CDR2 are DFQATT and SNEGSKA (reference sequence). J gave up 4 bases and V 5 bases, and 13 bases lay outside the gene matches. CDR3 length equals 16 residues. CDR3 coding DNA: TGCAGTGCTCTCCCCCCCGGGGGGGCTCGTTACAATGAGCAGTTCTTC. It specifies CSALPPGGARYNEQFF.

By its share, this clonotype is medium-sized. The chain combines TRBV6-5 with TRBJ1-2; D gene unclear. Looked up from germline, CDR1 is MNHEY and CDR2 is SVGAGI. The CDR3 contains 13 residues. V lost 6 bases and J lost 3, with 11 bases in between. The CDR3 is CASRYTVDYGYTF. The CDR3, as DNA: TGTGCCAGCAGATACACCGTGGACTATGGCTACACCTTC.

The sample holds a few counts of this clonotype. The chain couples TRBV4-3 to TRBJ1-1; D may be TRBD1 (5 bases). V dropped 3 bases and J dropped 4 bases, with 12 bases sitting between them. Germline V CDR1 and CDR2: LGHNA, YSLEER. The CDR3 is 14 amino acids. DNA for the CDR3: TGCGCCAGCAGCCATGGGGGAGAGGCCACTGAAGCTTTCTTT. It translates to CASSHGGEATEAFF.

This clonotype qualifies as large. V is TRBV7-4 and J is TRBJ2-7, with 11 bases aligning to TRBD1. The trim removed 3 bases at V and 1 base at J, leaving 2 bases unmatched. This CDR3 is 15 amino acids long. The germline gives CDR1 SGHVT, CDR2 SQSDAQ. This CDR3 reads CASSLGTGGSYEQYF. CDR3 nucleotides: TGTGCCAGCAGCTTGGGGACAGGGGGGTCCTACGAGCAGTACTTC.

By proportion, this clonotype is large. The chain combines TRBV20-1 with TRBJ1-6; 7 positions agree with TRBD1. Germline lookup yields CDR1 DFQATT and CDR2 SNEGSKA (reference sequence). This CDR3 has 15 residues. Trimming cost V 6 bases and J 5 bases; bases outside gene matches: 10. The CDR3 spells CSAETPGQNNSPLHF. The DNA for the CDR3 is TGCAGTGCGGAAACTCCGGGACAGAATAATTCACCCCTCCACTTT.

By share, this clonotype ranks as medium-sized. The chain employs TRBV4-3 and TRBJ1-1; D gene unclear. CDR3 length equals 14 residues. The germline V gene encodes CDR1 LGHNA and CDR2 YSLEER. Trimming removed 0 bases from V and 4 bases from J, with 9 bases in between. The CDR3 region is CASSQDGGFTEAFF. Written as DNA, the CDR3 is TGCGCCAGCAGCCAAGATGGAGGATTCACTGAAGCTTTCTTT.

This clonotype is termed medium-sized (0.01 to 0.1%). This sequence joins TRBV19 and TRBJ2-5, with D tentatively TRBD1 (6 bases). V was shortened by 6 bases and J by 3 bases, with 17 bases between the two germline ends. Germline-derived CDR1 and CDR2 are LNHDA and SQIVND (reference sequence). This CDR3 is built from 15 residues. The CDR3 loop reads CASRKRQVNEETQYF. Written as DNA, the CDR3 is TGTGCCAGTAGGAAAAGACAGGTGAATGAAGAGACCCAGTACTTC. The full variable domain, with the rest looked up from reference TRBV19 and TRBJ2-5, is DGGITQSPKYLFRKEGQNVTLSCEQNLNHDAMYWYRQDPGQGLRLIYYSQIVNDFQKGDIAEGYSVSREKKESFPLTVTSAQKNPTAFYLCASRKRQVNEETQYFGPGTRLLVL.

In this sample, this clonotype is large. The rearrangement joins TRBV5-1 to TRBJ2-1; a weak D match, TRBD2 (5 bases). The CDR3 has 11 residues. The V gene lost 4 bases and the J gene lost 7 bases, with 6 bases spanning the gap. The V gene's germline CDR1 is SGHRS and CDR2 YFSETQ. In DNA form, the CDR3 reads TGCGCCAGCAGCCGAGGGAATGAGCAGTTCTTC. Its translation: CASSRGNEQFF.

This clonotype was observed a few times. CDR3 bases: TGTGCCAGCAGTGAAACTCGGACAGCCTATGGCTACACCTTC. Its translation: CASSETRTAYGYTF. The chain employs TRBV2 and TRBJ1-2; tentatively, D is TRBD1 (6 bases). The V end was cut by 2 bases, the J end by 4 bases, with 11 bases between. Germline V gene lookup returns CDR1 SNHLY and CDR2 FYNNEI. CDR3 length: 14 amino acids.

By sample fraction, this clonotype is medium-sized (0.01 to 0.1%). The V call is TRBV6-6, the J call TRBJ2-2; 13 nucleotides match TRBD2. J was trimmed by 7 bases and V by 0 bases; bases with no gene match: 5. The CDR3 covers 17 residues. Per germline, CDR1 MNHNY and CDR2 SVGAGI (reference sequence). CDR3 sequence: CASSYSGLAGVSGELFF. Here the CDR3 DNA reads TGTGCCAGCAGTTACTCAGGACTAGCGGGGGTTAGCGGGGAGCTGTTTTTT.

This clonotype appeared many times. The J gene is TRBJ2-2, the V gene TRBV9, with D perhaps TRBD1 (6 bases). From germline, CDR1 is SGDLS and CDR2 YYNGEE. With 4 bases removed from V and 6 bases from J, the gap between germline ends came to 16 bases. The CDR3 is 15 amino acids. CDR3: CASSQGLLGAGELFF. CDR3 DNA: TGTGCCAGCAGCCAGGGGTTATTAGGGGCCGGGGAGCTGTTTTTT.

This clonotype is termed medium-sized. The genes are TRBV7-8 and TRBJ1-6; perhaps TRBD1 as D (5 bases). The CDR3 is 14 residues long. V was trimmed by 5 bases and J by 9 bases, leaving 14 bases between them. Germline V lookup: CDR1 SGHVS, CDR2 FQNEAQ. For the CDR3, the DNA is TGTGCCAGCAGCGTATCAGGGTTCGCTTCACCCCTCCACTTT. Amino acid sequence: CASSVSGFASPLHF.

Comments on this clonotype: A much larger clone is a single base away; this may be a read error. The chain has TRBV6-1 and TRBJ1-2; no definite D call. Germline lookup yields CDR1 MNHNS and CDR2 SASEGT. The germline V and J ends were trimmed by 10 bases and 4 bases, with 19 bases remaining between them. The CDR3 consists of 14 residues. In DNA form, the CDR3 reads TGTGCCAACAAATTCCCCCCCACTAGCTATGGCTACACCTTC. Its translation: CANKFPPTSYGYTF.

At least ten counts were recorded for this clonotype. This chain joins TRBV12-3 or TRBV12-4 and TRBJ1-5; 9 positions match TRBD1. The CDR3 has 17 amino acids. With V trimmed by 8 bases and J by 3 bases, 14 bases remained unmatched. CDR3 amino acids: CASRERGTGWDNQPQHF. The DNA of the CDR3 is TGTGCCAGCCGCGAAAGGGGGACAGGGTGGGACAATCAGCCCCAGCATTTT.

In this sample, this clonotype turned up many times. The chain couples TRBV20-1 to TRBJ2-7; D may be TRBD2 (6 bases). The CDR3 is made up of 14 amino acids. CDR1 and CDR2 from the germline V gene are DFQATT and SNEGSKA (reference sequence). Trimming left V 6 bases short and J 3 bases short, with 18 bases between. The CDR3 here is CSAKGTDGLYEQYF. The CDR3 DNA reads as TGCAGTGCCAAAGGGACTGATGGGCTCTACGAGCAGTACTTC.

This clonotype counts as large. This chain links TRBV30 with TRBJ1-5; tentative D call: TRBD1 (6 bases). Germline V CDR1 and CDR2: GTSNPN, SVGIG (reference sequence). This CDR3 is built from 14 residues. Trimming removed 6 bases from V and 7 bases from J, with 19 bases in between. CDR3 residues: CACDGAGVWQPQHF. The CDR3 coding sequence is TGTGCCTGTGACGGGGCAGGGGTCTGGCAGCCCCAGCATTTT. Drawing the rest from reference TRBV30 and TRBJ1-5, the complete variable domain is SQTIHQWPATLVQPVGSPLSLECTVEGTSNPNLYWYRQAAGRGLQLLFYSVGIGQISSEVPQNLSASRPQDRQFILSSKKLLLSDSGFYLCACDGAGVWQPQHFGDGTRLSIL.

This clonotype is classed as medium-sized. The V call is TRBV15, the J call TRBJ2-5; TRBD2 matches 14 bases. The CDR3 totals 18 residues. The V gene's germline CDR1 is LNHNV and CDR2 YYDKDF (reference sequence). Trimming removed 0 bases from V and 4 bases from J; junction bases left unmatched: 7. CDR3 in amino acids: CATSRDNSGTSGGETQYF. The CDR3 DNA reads TGTGCCACCAGCAGAGATAATTCCGGGACTAGCGGGGGAGAGACCCAGTACTTC.

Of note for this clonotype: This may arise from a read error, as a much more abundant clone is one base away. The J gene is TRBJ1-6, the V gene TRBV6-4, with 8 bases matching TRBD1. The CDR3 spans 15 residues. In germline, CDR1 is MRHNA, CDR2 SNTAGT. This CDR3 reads CANSAGQGPNSPLHF. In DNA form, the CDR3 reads TGTGCCAACAGTGCTGGACAGGGTCCAAATTCACCCCTCCACTTT.